This T cell receptor (beta chain) appears in the sequencing data of a study of siplizumab effects on memory and regulatory T cells. The V gene lost 3 bases and the J gene lost 3 bases, with 14 bases spanning the gap. Germline-derived CDR1 and CDR2 are MNHNS and SASEGT. The CDR3 covers 15 residues. Findings and limits, study-wide: It was not possible to assign a naive or memory phenotype to roughly 80-95% of proliferating CD4+ or CD8+ clones. The authors did not confirm suppressive function in proliferating Tregs from siplizumab cultures.

In regard to this clone: Its antigen is not identified.

TCRdb keeps only in-frame clones here, not all; method: immunoSEQ multiplex PCR. The repertoire holds about 100,000 clones, about nine tenths seen once, with about 0.15% in the top ten. The clonotype comes from a human donor in good health. Material for sequencing was CD4+ T cells sorted from blood. This chain uses TRBV6-1 with TRBJ1-2, with D uncertain. The CDR3 is CASSDEVSTYYGYTF. DNA of the CDR3: TGTGCCAGCAGTGACGAAGTGTCTACATACTATGGCTACACCTTC.